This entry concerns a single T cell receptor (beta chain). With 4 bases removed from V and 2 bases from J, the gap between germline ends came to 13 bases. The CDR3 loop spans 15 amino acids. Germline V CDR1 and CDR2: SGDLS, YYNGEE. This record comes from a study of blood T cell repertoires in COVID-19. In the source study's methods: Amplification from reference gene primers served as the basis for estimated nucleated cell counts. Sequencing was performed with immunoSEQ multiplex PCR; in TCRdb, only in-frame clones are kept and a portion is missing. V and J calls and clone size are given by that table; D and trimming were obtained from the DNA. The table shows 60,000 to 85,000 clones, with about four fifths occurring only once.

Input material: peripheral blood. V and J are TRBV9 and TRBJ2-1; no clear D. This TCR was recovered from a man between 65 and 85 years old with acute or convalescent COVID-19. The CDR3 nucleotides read TGTGCCAGCAGCTCAGACTTACTCCCCTACAATGAGCAGTTCTTC. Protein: CASSSDLLPYNEQFF.